A single sample is the source of the 21 T cell receptor beta chains below, sequenced in a study of siplizumab effects on memory and regulatory T cells. Measured with immunoSEQ multiplex PCR; TCRdb has only the in-frame clones, and not every one. The data show roughly 92,000 clones, around 94% seen once. The specimen was non-Treg CD4+ T cells sorted from blood. These receptors all stem from a human donor in good health.

The V gene is TRBV2, the J gene TRBJ2-6; D is possibly TRBD1 or TRBD2 (5 bases each). The CDR3 loop spans 17 amino acids. V gave up 7 bases and J gave up 0 bases, with 16 bases separating them. Germline loops: CDR1 SNHLY, CDR2 FYNNEI. CDR3 nucleotides: TGTGCCAGCATGAGGGACGGCCCGAGCTCTGGGGCCAACGTCCTGACTTTC. It translates to CASMRDGPSSGANVLTF.

This chain connects TRBV9 to TRBJ2-7, with 7 bases identical to TRBD1. The CDR3 runs to 15 residues. Germline V CDR1 and CDR2: SGDLS, YYNGEE. V was pared by 2 bases and J by 7 bases, with 12 bases of the junction left unmatched. This chain's CDR3 is CASSVAGDSVKEQYF. The CDR3 nucleotides read TGTGCCAGCAGCGTTGCCGGGGACAGTGTGAAGGAGCAGTACTTC. The full variable domain, completed using reference TRBV9 and TRBJ2-7, is DSGVTQTPKHLITATGQRVTLRCSPRSGDLSVYWYQQSLDQGLQFLIQYYNGEERAKGNILERFSAQQFPDLHSELNLSSLELGDSALYFCASSVAGDSVKEQYFGPGTRLTVT.

This clone was observed a few times. The V and J genes are TRBV19 and TRBJ1-5, with TRBD1 as a possible D gene (6 bases). CDR1 and CDR2 (germline): LNHDA, SQIVND (reference sequence). Trimming shortened V by 7 bases and J by 8 bases, and 15 bases separated the two germline ends. This CDR3 spans 13 amino acids. The DNA for the CDR3 is TGTGCCAGTAAAGGGGGTCATAGAGAGCCCCAGCATTTT. Amino acid sequence: CASKGGHREPQHF. The complete variable domain, with remaining parts taken from reference TRBV19 and TRBJ1-5, reads DGGITQSPKYLFRKEGQNVTLSCEQNLNHDAMYWYRQDPGQGLRLIYYSQIVNDFQKGDIAEGYSVSREKKESFPLTVTSAQKNPTAFYLCASKGGHREPQHFGDGTRLSIL.

The chain is built from TRBV5-1 and TRBJ2-2; 7 bases align to TRBD1. Germline V lookup: CDR1 SGHRS, CDR2 YFSETQ. The junction had 6 bases not matched to a gene; V was cut back by 0 bases and J by 7 bases. The CDR3 covers 15 residues. The DNA of the CDR3 is TGCGCCAGCAGCTTGGGCGACAGGGCGGGCGGGGAGCTGTTTTTT. Amino acids: CASSLGDRAGGELFF.

This clone was found once. The rearrangement joins TRBV5-1 to TRBJ2-3; D is possibly TRBD1 (5 bases). V dropped 4 bases and J dropped 4 bases, with 10 bases sitting between them. There are 13 residues in the CDR3. Germline CDR1 reads SGHRS; CDR2 reads YFSETQ. The CDR3 spells CASSETVSDTQYF. The DNA of the CDR3 is TGCGCCAGCAGCGAGACAGTCTCAGATACGCAGTATTTT.

The chain is built from TRBV5-1 and TRBJ2-7; D not certain. The germline V and J ends were trimmed by 0 bases and 1 base, with 11 bases remaining between them. Germline V gene data show CDR1 as SGHRS and CDR2 as YFSETQ. The CDR3 covers 15 residues. CDR3 nucleotides: TGCGCCAGCAGCTTGGTCCCAGACCCATCCTACGAGCAGTACTTC. It translates to CASSLVPDPSYEQYF.

The J gene is TRBJ2-3, the V gene TRBV6-4; TRBD2 matches at 14 bases. Germline V gene lookup returns CDR1 MRHNA and CDR2 SNTAGT. This CDR3 is 14 amino acids long. Trimming at V came to 10 bases and at J to 4 bases, leaving 4 bases not matched to a gene. Here the CDR3 reads CATRLAGGADTQYF. CDR3 sequence (DNA): TGTGCCACCAGACTAGCGGGAGGGGCAGATACGCAGTATTTT.

The rearrangement uses TRBV29-1 and TRBJ2-1, with TRBD2 as a possible D gene (6 bases). The CDR3 spans 12 residues. Germline CDR1 SQVTM, CDR2 ANQGSEA. The CDR3 sequence: CSLGTQYNEQFF. The CDR3 coding sequence is TGCAGTCTCGGGACTCAGTACAATGAGCAGTTCTTC.

The chain uses TRBV5-1 and TRBJ2-7; 16 nucleotides line up with TRBD2. The CDR3 extends over 17 amino acids. The V segment lost 4 bases and the J segment 1 base; nucleotides outside the gene matches: 5. Germline V gene lookup returns CDR1 SGHRS and CDR2 YFSETQ. The CDR3 nucleotides read TGCGCCAGCAGCGGGGGACTAGCGGGAGGGGAGTCCTACGAGCAGTACTTC. It is translated as CASSGGLAGGESYEQYF. The complete variable domain, with remaining parts taken from reference TRBV5-1 and TRBJ2-7, reads KAGVTQTPRYLIKTRGQQVTLSCSPISGHRSVSWYQQTPGQGLQFLFEYFSETQRNKGNFPGRFSGRQFSNSRSEMNVSTLELGDSALYLCASSGGLAGGESYEQYFGPGTRLTVT.

The CDR3 DNA reads as TGTGCCAGCAGGGAAATGACAGGGGGCGAGGGCTACACCTTC. This gives the protein CASREMTGGEGYTF. The chain couples TRBV2 to TRBJ1-2; 10 positions agree with TRBD1. The CDR3 length is 14 residues. The V segment lost 6 bases and the J segment 8 bases; nucleotides outside the gene matches: 9. Germline CDR1 and CDR2: SNHLY and FYNNEI.

The chain links TRBV6-1 to TRBJ2-7, with D uncertain. From germline, CDR1 is MNHNS and CDR2 SASEGT. The CDR3 has 12 residues. V dropped 10 bases and J dropped 1 base, with 11 bases sitting between them. In DNA form, the CDR3 reads TGTGCCACCACGACTTATTCCTACGAGCAGTACTTC. Translated, it gives CATTTYSYEQYF.

CDR3 residues: CASRKSSSYNEQFF. The CDR3 DNA reads TGTGCCAGTAGGAAGTCCAGCTCCTACAATGAGCAGTTCTTC. The rearrangement joins TRBV19 to TRBJ2-1; D gene ambiguous. The CDR3 is 14 amino acids. CDR1 and CDR2 from the germline V gene are LNHDA and SQIVND (reference sequence). V lost 6 bases to trimming and J lost 0 bases, with 9 bases between them.

V usage is TRBV5-4 and J usage is TRBJ2-3; D not resolved. V dropped 4 bases and J dropped 2 bases, with 11 bases sitting between them. The CDR3 runs to 14 residues. Germline CDR1 SGHNT, CDR2 YYREEE (reference sequence). The CDR3 DNA reads as TGTGCCAGCAGCACCGAGCAGTACACAGATACGCAGTATTTT. Encoded protein: CASSTEQYTDTQYF. Full variable domain (outside the CDR3, taken from reference TRBV5-4 and TRBJ2-3): ETGVTQSPTHLIKTRGQQVTLRCSSQSGHNTVSWYQQALGQGPQFIFQYYREEENGRGNFPPRFSGLQFPNYSSELNVNALELDDSALYLCASSTEQYTDTQYFGPGTRLTVL.

CDR3 nucleotides: TGCGCCAGCAGCCAAGATCGGGGCGGTGCCACTGAAGCTTTCTTT. Translated: CASSQDRGGATEAFF. The genes are TRBV4-1 and TRBJ1-1, with D maybe TRBD1 (5 bases). The germline V gene encodes CDR1 MGHRA and CDR2 YSYEKL. Deletions cut 0 bases from V and 4 bases from J, with 12 bases between. The length of the CDR3 is 15 residues.

The chain employs TRBV25-1 and TRBJ2-2; tentatively, D is TRBD1 (5 bases). Germline V gives CDR1 MGHDK, CDR2 SYGVNS. This CDR3 region has 15 residues. V shed 7 bases and J shed 1 base, with 13 bases lying between them. Written as DNA, the CDR3 is TGTGCCAGCATGTCGTGGGGCGAGAACACCGGGGAGCTGTTTTTT. Encoded protein: CASMSWGENTGELFF. Using reference TRBV25-1 and TRBJ2-2 for the parts outside the CDR3, the full variable domain is EADIYQTPRYLVIGTGKKITLECSQTMGHDKMYWYQQDPGMELHLIHYSYGVNSTEKGDLSSESTVSRIRTEHFPLTLESARPSHTSQYLCASMSWGENTGELFFGEGSRLTVL.

The chain has TRBV5-4 and TRBJ2-6; no definite D call. The CDR3 sequence is 13 residues long. The V end was cut by 6 bases, the J end by 2 bases, with 6 bases between. Germline V CDR1 and CDR2: SGHNT, YYREEE (reference sequence). The CDR3 DNA sequence: TGTGCCAGCACGTTAACTGGGGCCAACGTCCTGACTTTC. Amino acids: CASTLTGANVLTF.

This chain uses TRBV7-2 with TRBJ2-7; the D is unclear. From germline, CDR1 is SGHTA and CDR2 FQGNSA. This CDR3 region has 15 residues. The ends were cut back, 0 bases at V and 0 bases at J, with 9 bases in the middle. The CDR3 DNA follows: TGTGCCAGCAGCTTAGCAGGCCTTTTCTCCTACGAGCAGTACTTC. Its protein is CASSLAGLFSYEQYF.

This rearrangement joins TRBV4-3 to TRBJ1-1; D is ambiguous. CDR1 and CDR2 from the germline V gene are LGHNA and YSLEER. This CDR3 contains 13 residues. Deletions cut 2 bases from V and 0 bases from J, with 4 bases between. The CDR3 region is CASSQFMNTEAFF. CDR3 DNA: TGCGCCAGCAGCCAATTTATGAACACTGAAGCTTTCTTT.

V is TRBV6-5 and J is TRBJ2-5, with TRBD1 identical over 7 bases. This CDR3 is built from 14 residues. The J segment lost 4 bases and the V segment lost 6 bases, leaving 8 bases of the junction unmatched. Germline V gives CDR1 MNHEY, CDR2 SVGAGI. In DNA, the CDR3 is TGTGCCAGCAGGGACGACAGGGTTCGAGAGACCCAGTACTTC. Residues: CASRDDRVRETQYF.

This clone was detected a few times. J is TRBJ1-3 and V is TRBV6-5, with D perhaps matching TRBD1 (5 bases). V dropped 6 bases and J dropped 4 bases, with 13 bases sitting between them. Germline-derived CDR1 and CDR2 are MNHEY and SVGAGI. This CDR3 is 14 amino acids long. CDR3 DNA sequence: TGTGCCAGCAGCCAGACCCAGGGAGGAAACACCATATATTTT. Translated, it gives CASSQTQGGNTIYF.

This chain joins TRBV7-8 and TRBJ2-2; 7 bases map to TRBD2. V lost 5 bases and J lost 5; bases outside the gene matches: 2. The V gene's germline CDR1 is SGHVS and CDR2 FQNEAQ. This CDR3 is built from 13 residues. CDR3 amino acids: CASSRRETGELFF. The CDR3 nucleotides are TGTGCCAGCAGCCGGCGGGAGACCGGGGAGCTGTTTTTT.